One T cell receptor beta chain is described in this entry. Its matching antigen is unknown. This sample was included in a study of shared clonotypes between healthy human individuals. Findings and limits, study-wide: Generation of non-shared clonotypes was less probable than generation of clonotypes shared by all four donors.

The CDR3 sequence is 12 residues long. CDR1 and CDR2 from the germline V gene are KGHSH and LQKENI. Trimming removed 4 bases from V and 7 bases from J, with 8 bases in between. Deep-level settings were used for running the assay. The protocol was immunoSEQ multiplex PCR, while the TCRdb copy is restricted to in-frame clones and leaves out a portion. Of approximately 1.5 million clones listed, 95% to 99% are singletons. The sequenced sample consisted of naive CD4+ T cells sorted from blood. Indicated subset: CD45RA+ positively selected. This TCR derives from a man aged 30-40 years in good health. This rearrangement joins TRBV18 to TRBJ2-1; D uncertain. CDR3 nucleotides: TGTGCCAGCTCACTTAGTAGGAATGAGCAGTTCTTC. This codes for CASSLSRNEQFF.